The clone carrying this T cell receptor beta chain has at least ten counts. The antigen is unknown. TCRdb called the reads again in MiXCR, with one record for every CDR3 protein. The sample yields roughly 800,000 distinct CDR3 sequences, 25% to 30% seen once. The source of the sample is a study of T cell repertoires in cytomegalovirus infection. The germline V gene has CDR1 SEHNR and CDR2 FQNEAQ (reference sequence). V was trimmed by 5 bases and J by 1 base, leaving 15 bases between them. The CDR3 runs 16 residues. This clonotype originated in a human donor in good health (CMV status not recorded). Some clones in this sample may be carry-over from other donors' samples. Specimen: cultured CD8+ T cells from PBMCs, collected from culture after CMV antigen stimulation. This chain links TRBV7-9 with TRBJ1-5, with TRBD1 as a possible D gene (5 bases). CDR3 sequence (DNA): TGTGCCAGCAGCCCTCCGGGACGAGGAAGCAATCAGCCCCAGCATTTT. This gives the protein CASSPPGRGSNQPQHF. Full variable domain (outside the CDR3, taken from reference TRBV7-9 and TRBJ1-5): DTGVSQNPRHKITKRGQNVTFRCDPISEHNRLYWYRQTLGQGPEFLTYFQNEAQLEKSRLLSDRFSAERPKGSFSTLEIQRTEQGDSAMYLCASSPPGRGSNQPQHFGDGTRLSIL.